This passage covers 28 T cell receptor beta chains from one sample sequenced in a study of blood T cell repertoires in COVID-19 (dated by TCRdb to the early 2020s). Library preparation employed the immunoSEQ multiplex PCR assay. TCRdb carries this immuneACCESS record with in-frame sequences only. Its versions omit some clonotypes, under half of them owing to an unresolved V gene in the studies checked, with the rest unexplained. This sample holds 150,000 to 200,000 clones; roughly 80% were observed only once. Together, the top ten hold roughly 7.5% of the sample. Sequencing was carried out using peripheral blood. Receptors originate from a woman between 65 and 79 years old with COVID-19, enrolled during active disease.

V gene TRBV5-4 combines with J gene TRBJ2-2; D gene unclear. The CDR3 has 16 residues. Trimming left V 4 bases short and J 4 bases short, with 17 bases between. CDR1 and CDR2 from the germline V gene are SGHNT and YYREEE (reference sequence). The CDR3 sequence is CASSKSTTVVTGELFF. The CDR3 DNA reads TGTGCCAGCAGCAAATCGACAACGGTAGTCACCGGGGAGCTGTTTTTT.

This chain links TRBV7-2 with TRBJ2-3, with TRBD2 matching 16 bases. The CDR3 sequence is 16 residues long. Germline V gene sequence: CDR1 SGHTA, CDR2 FQGNSA. Trimming at V came to 3 bases and at J to 6 bases, leaving 3 bases not matched to a gene. The CDR3 sequence is CASSFGTSGRGDTQYF. The CDR3 DNA sequence: TGTGCCAGCAGCTTCGGGACTAGCGGGAGGGGCGATACGCAGTATTTT.

V usage is TRBV19 and J usage is TRBJ1-2; D remains ambiguous. The V end was cut by 5 bases, the J end by 4 bases, with 11 bases between. Germline CDR1 LNHDA, CDR2 SQIVND (reference sequence). The CDR3 runs to 13 residues. CDR3 protein: CASSPVAVYGYTF. CDR3 DNA: TGTGCCAGTAGTCCAGTTGCGGTCTATGGCTACACCTTC.

The chain uses TRBV2 and TRBJ2-7; 9 bases are a match to TRBD1. The CDR3 extends over 14 amino acids. J lost 0 bases, V lost 6 bases, and 3 bases had no gene match. Germline-derived CDR1 and CDR2 are SNHLY and FYNNEI. CDR3 DNA sequence: TGTGCCAGCAGAAACAGGGGGCACTCCTACGAGCAGTACTTC. The encoded protein is CASRNRGHSYEQYF.

The chain employs TRBV6-5 and TRBJ2-1; TRBD2 matches 11 bases. V shed 5 bases, J shed 4 bases, and the junction held 4 bases outside the gene matches. The V gene's germline CDR1 is MNHEY and CDR2 SVGAGI. The CDR3 length is 15 residues. The CDR3 loop reads CASSNRLAGYNEQFF. The CDR3 DNA is TGTGCCAGCAGTAACCGACTAGCGGGGTACAATGAGCAGTTCTTC.

This sequence joins TRBV27 and TRBJ2-7, with a tentative D call TRBD1 (5 bases). This CDR3 contains 14 residues. V lost 2 bases to trimming and J lost 2 bases, with 10 bases between them. In germline, CDR1 is MNHEY, CDR2 SMNVEV (reference sequence). The CDR3 loop reads CASSLRGTAYEQYF. Here the CDR3 DNA reads TGTGCCAGCAGTTTAAGGGGTACCGCCTACGAGCAGTACTTC.

The chain joins TRBV25-1 to TRBJ2-5, with D hard to call. Trimming took off 2 bases at V and 2 bases at J, with 18 bases between the two ends. Germline V gene data show CDR1 as MGHDK and CDR2 as SYGVNS. The CDR3 is 17 amino acids. The CDR3 loop is CASSEPHSTAFQETQYF. The DNA of the CDR3 is TGTGCCAGCAGTGAACCCCATTCTACAGCATTTCAAGAGACCCAGTACTTC.

The rearrangement uses TRBV2 and TRBJ2-3; 12 bases align to TRBD2. CDR1 SNHLY and CDR2 FYNNEI come from the germline V gene. Losses at the gene ends were 8 bases for V and 4 bases for J; bases not matched to a gene: 7. This CDR3 comprises 15 residues. The CDR3 sequence: CASFLGLAGSDTQYF. Written as DNA, the CDR3 is TGTGCCAGCTTTCTAGGACTAGCGGGATCAGATACGCAGTATTTT.

This clone appeared a single time. The chain is built from TRBV4-2 and TRBJ1-5, with a tentative D call TRBD1 (6 bases). This CDR3 comprises 12 residues. The ends were cut back, 4 bases at V and 6 bases at J, with 7 bases in the middle. The germline V gene encodes CDR1 LGHNA and CDR2 YNFKEQ. The DNA for the CDR3 is TGTGCCAGCAGCCGAGGGGGTCAGCCCCAGCATTTT. Amino acids: CASSRGGQPQHF.

This clone was seen once. The chain links TRBV6-5 to TRBJ2-1; TRBD1 might be the D (6 bases). The germline V gene has CDR1 MNHEY and CDR2 SVGAGI. V lost 0 bases and J 7 bases, leaving 10 bases between the germline ends. This CDR3 is 14 amino acids long. CDR3 coding DNA: TGTGCCAGCAGTTACTCAACAGGGTATAATGAGCAGTTCTTC. Its translation: CASSYSTGYNEQFF.

V usage is TRBV6-2 or TRBV6-3 and J usage is TRBJ1-5, with D possibly TRBD1 on 5 matching bases. Germline CDR1 MNHEY, CDR2 SVGEGT. V lost 0 bases and J lost 2, with 11 bases in between. CDR3 size: 16 residues. CDR3 residues: CASSYSARAGNQPQHF. For the CDR3, the DNA is TGTGCCAGCAGTTACTCGGCCAGGGCGGGCAATCAGCCCCAGCATTTT.

This clone was counted between two and nine times. The chain recombines TRBV12-3 or TRBV12-4 with TRBJ1-3; D remains ambiguous. This CDR3 has 11 amino acids. The V and J ends lost 6 bases and 4 bases respectively, with 4 bases between them. The CDR3 spells CASSPGNTIYF. DNA for the CDR3: TGTGCCAGCAGCCCAGGAAACACCATATATTTT.

The chain is built from TRBV27 and TRBJ1-4, with D hard to call. The CDR3 is 15 amino acids. Germline V lookup: CDR1 MNHEY, CDR2 SMNVEV (reference sequence). The V end lost 4 bases, the J end lost 7 bases, and 16 bases lay between the germline ends. CDR3 protein: CASSSHRVEGEKLFF. The CDR3 DNA sequence: TGTGCCAGCAGTTCTCACCGGGTCGAGGGTGAAAAACTGTTTTTT.

CDR3 protein: CASRTAAQPQHF. The CDR3 DNA follows: TGTGCCAGTCGGACAGCTGCACAGCCCCAGCATTTT. V and J are TRBV28 and TRBJ1-5; weak D call: TRBD1 (6 bases). Germline V gives CDR1 MDHEN, CDR2 SYDVKM. V dropped 9 bases and J dropped 7 bases, with 13 bases sitting between them. The CDR3 covers 12 residues.

The genes are TRBV9 and TRBJ1-2, with a weak D call TRBD1 (5 bases). Germline CDR1 is SGDLS and CDR2 is YYNGEE. The V end lost 3 bases, the J end lost 2 bases, and 11 bases lay between the germline ends. The CDR3 is 14 amino acids. CDR3 in DNA: TGTGCCAGCAGCGCGGGGGACGGAAACTATGGCTACACCTTC. Protein: CASSAGDGNYGYTF. The full variable domain, completed using reference TRBV9 and TRBJ1-2, is DSGVTQTPKHLITATGQRVTLRCSPRSGDLSVYWYQQSLDQGLQFLIQYYNGEERAKGNILERFSAQQFPDLHSELNLSSLELGDSALYFCASSAGDGNYGYTFGSGTRLTVV.

This clone was found many times. This chain joins TRBV5-1 and TRBJ2-5, with D possibly matching TRBD2 (5 bases). The germline V gene has CDR1 SGHRS and CDR2 YFSETQ. The V and J ends lost 4 bases and 1 base respectively, with 8 bases between them. The CDR3 totals 13 residues. The CDR3 DNA is TGCGCCAGCAGCACGACTATCCAAGAGACCCAGTACTTC. It yields the protein CASSTTIQETQYF.

The chain carries TRBV5-1 and TRBJ2-1; no firm D call. The CDR3 extends over 13 amino acids. V was shortened by 4 bases and J by 6 bases, with 11 bases between the two germline ends. CDR1 is SGHRS, CDR2 YFSETQ, per germline. This CDR3 reads CASSQGVVNEQFF. CDR3 nucleotides: TGCGCCAGCAGCCAAGGAGTAGTCAATGAGCAGTTCTTC.

V and J are TRBV11-2 and TRBJ2-7; 9 nucleotides line up with TRBD1. The junction had 7 bases not matched to a gene; V was cut back by 4 bases and J by 6 bases. CDR3 length: 14 amino acids. CDR1 and CDR2 (germline): SGHAT, FQNNGV. The CDR3 protein is CASSSWDREGEQYF. The CDR3, as DNA: TGTGCCAGCAGCTCCTGGGACAGGGAAGGCGAGCAGTACTTC.

J is TRBJ2-5 and V is TRBV10-3, with TRBD1 matching over 8 bases. From germline, CDR1 is ENHRY and CDR2 SYGVKD. The CDR3 has 15 residues. V shed 2 bases, J shed 1 base, and the junction held 3 bases outside the gene matches. This CDR3 is CAISEGTGRQETQYF. The CDR3 bases are TGTGCCATCAGTGAGGGGACAGGTCGCCAAGAGACCCAGTACTTC.

The chain links TRBV7-2 to TRBJ2-4; D is perhaps TRBD2 (7 bases). With 5 bases removed from V and 7 bases from J, the gap between germline ends came to 21 bases. Germline V gene lookup returns CDR1 SGHTA and CDR2 FQGNSA. The CDR3 length is 16 residues. The CDR3 DNA reads as TGTGCCAGCAGCACTCGTTGGGGGGGCGGCGGGAACATTCAGTACTTC. Its translation is CASSTRWGGGGNIQYF.

The V and J genes are TRBV6-2 or TRBV6-3 and TRBJ2-7; 10 positions agree with TRBD2. V dropped 2 bases and J dropped 7; count of bases not matched to a gene: 11. The CDR3 consists of 16 residues. Germline CDR1 MNHEY, CDR2 SVGEGT. CDR3 in DNA: TGTGCCAGCAGTTACAACGGAGCGGGAGGGCCGCGGGAGCAGTACTTC. It yields the protein CASSYNGAGGPREQYF.

Only a few counts were recorded for this clone. The chain carries TRBV6-2 or TRBV6-3 and TRBJ2-1; TRBD2 is a possible D gene (5 bases). V shed 6 bases and J shed 8 bases, with 23 bases lying between them. Germline CDR1 reads MNHEY; CDR2 reads SVGEGT. The CDR3 spans 16 residues. CDR3 coding DNA: TGTGCCAGCAGCCCTCTCGCGGCATTCGGGGTGTATGAGCAGTTCTTC. Amino acid sequence: CASSPLAAFGVYEQFF.

V is TRBV2 and J is TRBJ2-1, with TRBD2 matching over 15 bases. J gave up 7 bases and V 0 bases, and 4 bases lay outside the gene matches. The CDR3 is 17 amino acids. Germline values: CDR1 SNHLY, CDR2 FYNNEI. CDR3 in DNA: TGTGCCAGCAGTGAAGCGCAGGGACTAGCGGGAGGAAATGAGCAGTTCTTC. It is translated as CASSEAQGLAGGNEQFF.

This chain uses TRBV24-1 with TRBJ2-2; 7 bases map to TRBD1. V dropped 4 bases and J dropped 4; count of bases not matched to a gene: 8. Looked up from germline, CDR1 is KGHDR and CDR2 is SFDVKD. This CDR3 region has 16 residues. The CDR3 protein is CATSDTATGATGELFF. CDR3 nucleotides: TGTGCCACCAGTGACACAGCAACAGGGGCCACCGGGGAGCTGTTTTTT.

As to this clone: The same CDR3 is also encoded by other DNA sequences in this sample. J is TRBJ2-1 and V is TRBV5-1, with TRBD2 matching 11 bases. Germline CDR1 reads SGHRS; CDR2 reads YFSETQ. This CDR3 has 15 residues. The V segment lost 4 bases and the J segment 3 bases; nucleotides outside the gene matches: 3. Here the CDR3 reads CASSPGTSGYNEQFF. CDR3 in DNA: TGCGCCAGCAGCCCCGGGACTAGCGGCTACAATGAGCAGTTCTTC.

This clone came up once. The CDR3 sequence is CASSLQTVPGELFF. For the CDR3, the DNA is TGTGCCAGCAGCTTGCAGACAGTCCCCGGGGAGCTGTTTTTT. The chain has TRBV5-4 and TRBJ2-2; the D gene is possibly TRBD1 (5 bases). CDR3 length: 14 residues. Germline CDR1 is SGHNT and CDR2 is YYREEE (reference sequence). V gave up 1 base and J gave up 6 bases, with 10 bases separating them.

This clone appeared once. This chain uses TRBV7-9 with TRBJ2-5; 9 bases map to TRBD2. The CDR3 runs to 14 residues. CDR1 is SEHNR and CDR2 is FQNEAQ in the germline V gene (reference sequence). Trimming at V came to 1 base and at J to 7 bases, leaving 4 bases not matched to a gene. CDR3 in amino acids: CASSLGGSGRTQYF. The CDR3 DNA is TGTGCCAGCAGCTTAGGTGGTAGCGGGAGGACCCAGTACTTC.

The genes are TRBV6-5 and TRBJ1-2, with D perhaps matching TRBD1 (6 bases). Germline V gives CDR1 MNHEY, CDR2 SVGAGI. The V gene lost 2 bases and the J gene lost 8 bases, with 15 bases spanning the gap. This CDR3 comprises 14 residues. CDR3 sequence reads: CASSYRGARAGYTF. The CDR3 nucleotides are TGTGCCAGCAGTTACCGGGGGGCGCGAGCAGGCTACACCTTC.